The rows below give T cell receptor beta chains drawn from one sample of a study of CD8 T cells in Susac syndrome. TCRdb re-analysed the immunoSEQ multiplex PCR reads in MiXCR, keeping a single row per CDR3 protein. The sample comprises some 400,000 distinct CDR3 sequences, approximately 85% of which are singletons, and roughly 0.11% rests with the top ten. The sequencing input was CD8+ T cells from PBMCs. The origin of the receptors is a human donor with multiple sclerosis. CDR3s include the opening cysteine and the closing phenylalanine or tryptophan. The order of the fields is clone size, J gene, V gene, D gene, CDR3 protein, CDR3 DNA. D genes are given only for firm matches. Some rows mark clone size as missing; the rest say once, few, many or name a class of expanded clone.

>once|TRBJ1-4|TRBV30|TRBD1
CAWSLGTGGAGEKLFF
TGTGCCTGGAGTCTAGGGACAGGGGGCGCAGGGGAAAAACTGTTTTTT
>-|TRBJ2-3|TRBV5-8|TRBD2
CASSSEGLAGFDTQYF
TGTGCCAGCAGCTCGGAGGGACTAGCGGGATTCGATACGCAGTATTTT
>-|TRBJ2-3|TRBV20-1|-
CSARGGPGPTDTQYF
TGCAGTGCTAGAGGAGGCCCGGGACCCACAGATACGCAGTATTTT
>-|TRBJ1-1|TRBV29-1|-
CSVLDWTNTEAFF
TGCAGCGTCCTCGACTGGACTAACACTGAAGCTTTCTTT
>-|TRBJ2-7|TRBV2|TRBD2
CASTPAGPDNEQYF
TGTGCCAGCACCCCAGCGGGGCCCGATAACGAGCAGTACTTC
>-|TRBJ1-1|TRBV28|TRBD1
CASSWDSTFMNTEAFF
TGTGCCAGCAGCTGGGACAGTACCTTCATGAACACTGAAGCTTTCTTT
>-|TRBJ2-1|TRBV19|-
CASSIISVAADEQFF
TGTGCCAGTAGTATAATCTCCGTGGCCGCCGATGAGCAGTTCTTC
>-|TRBJ2-7|TRBV5-4|-
CASSLGTSEQYF
TGTGCCAGCAGCTTGGGGACATCCGAGCAGTACTTC
>-|TRBJ1-5|TRBV27|TRBD1
CASSLGTGFSNQPQHF
TGTGCCAGCAGTTTGGGGACAGGCTTTAGCAATCAGCCCCAGCATTTT
>-|TRBJ2-1|TRBV19|TRBD2
CASSTGLALTRDEQFF
TGTGCCAGTAGTACAGGACTAGCCTTAACGAGGGATGAGCAGTTCTTC
>-|TRBJ2-2|TRBV27|TRBD2
CASSPTSGLAANTGELFF
TGTGCCAGCAGTCCAACCTCGGGACTAGCGGCGAACACCGGGGAGCTGTTTTTT
>-|TRBJ2-7|TRBV4-2|-
CASSQVEQSYEQYF
TGTGCCAGCAGCCAAGTCGAACAATCCTACGAGCAGTACTTC
>-|TRBJ1-1|TRBV6-2/TRBV6-3|-
CASSQQEVVTEAFF
TGTGCCAGCAGCCAACAAGAGGTTGTCACTGAAGCTTTCTTT
>once|TRBJ1-1|TRBV29-1|-
CSVDLAGAAKGTEAFF
TGCAGCGTTGACTTGGCAGGGGCCGCCAAGGGCACTGAAGCTTTCTTT
>-|TRBJ2-5|TRBV6-5|-
CASSSPPYPGGGEETQYF
TGTGCCAGCAGTTCACCTCCCTACCCCGGAGGGGGGGAAGAGACCCAGTACTTC
>-|TRBJ2-1|TRBV5-1|TRBD1
CASSLGQGVNNEQFF
TGCGCCAGCAGCTTGGGGCAGGGGGTCAACAATGAGCAGTTCTTC
>-|TRBJ1-6|TRBV20-1|-
CSASPRGEYNSPLHF
TGCAGTGCTAGTCCGCGGGGGGAATATAATTCACCCCTCCACTTT
>-|TRBJ2-7|TRBV28|-
CASSLVEYTYEQYF
TGTGCCAGCAGTTTAGTGGAGTACACCTACGAGCAGTACTTC
>-|TRBJ2-1|TRBV27|TRBD1
CASSFTGQNGNEQFF
TGTGCCAGCAGTTTTACGGGACAGAATGGGAATGAGCAGTTCTTC
>-|TRBJ1-5|TRBV6-6|-
CASSLDVWSNQPQHF
TGTGCCAGCAGTTTGGACGTCTGGAGCAATCAGCCCCAGCATTTT
>-|TRBJ1-2|TRBV27|TRBD1
CASSGQGFGYTF
TGTGCCAGCAGTGGACAGGGGTTCGGCTACACCTTC
>few|TRBJ2-7|TRBV15|-
CATRGQTYEQYF
TGTGCCACTCGGGGACAAACTTACGAGCAGTACTTC
>-|TRBJ2-1|TRBV15|-
CATSELGNEQFF
TGTGCCACCAGCGAATTAGGGAATGAGCAGTTCTTC
>-|TRBJ2-7|TRBV27|TRBD1
CASSFLGQGKAYEQYF
TGTGCCAGCAGTTTCCTCGGACAGGGGAAGGCCTACGAGCAGTACTTC
>-|TRBJ1-2|TRBV5-5|TRBD1
CASSQNPSGTGGGSYTF
TGTGCCAGCAGTCAAAATCCATCCGGGACAGGGGGCGGGAGTTACACCTTC
>-|TRBJ2-7|TRBV10-3|-
CAISEESTGSYEQYF
TGTGCCATCAGTGAGGAGTCAACAGGATCCTACGAGCAGTACTTC
>-|TRBJ1-2|TRBV7-9|-
CASSSTAPSYGYTF
TGTGCCAGCAGCTCAACAGCGCCTTCCTATGGCTACACCTTC
>once|TRBJ2-3|TRBV20-1|-
CSARMGGAGSTDTQYF
TGCAGTGCTAGAATGGGGGGGGCAGGGAGCACAGATACGCAGTATTTT
>-|TRBJ2-2|TRBV5-1|TRBD2
CASSPGLAGVDTGELFF
TGCGCCAGCAGCCCGGGACTAGCGGGAGTAGACACCGGGGAGCTGTTTTTT